This T cell receptor (beta chain) was recorded in a study of identical twins. The study's findings and limits: Cord blood beta clonotypes present at high abundance carried fewer insertions; no such pattern appeared in memory repertoires.

TCRdb called the 5' RACE reads again in MiXCR, with one record for every CDR3 protein. Altogether 690,000 or so distinct CDR3 sequences are present, 8.5% to 9.5% being singletons, with the ten largest covering approximately 0.96%. With 1 base removed from V and 3 bases from J, the gap between germline ends came to 13 bases. This CDR3 has 15 amino acids. From germline, CDR1 is MGHRA and CDR2 YSYEKL. This clonotype was counted only a few times. Its antigen is not identified. These data were also reused for a study on yellow fever vaccine responses in identical twins.

This chain links TRBV4-1 with TRBJ2-7; maybe TRBD2 (5 bases). Sequenced input: PBMCs. This receptor was taken from a woman aged 18-29 years in good health. CDR3 region: CASSQVPEGGYEQYF. CDR3 nucleotides: TGCGCCAGCAGCCAAGTGCCGGAAGGAGGCTACGAGCAGTACTTC.